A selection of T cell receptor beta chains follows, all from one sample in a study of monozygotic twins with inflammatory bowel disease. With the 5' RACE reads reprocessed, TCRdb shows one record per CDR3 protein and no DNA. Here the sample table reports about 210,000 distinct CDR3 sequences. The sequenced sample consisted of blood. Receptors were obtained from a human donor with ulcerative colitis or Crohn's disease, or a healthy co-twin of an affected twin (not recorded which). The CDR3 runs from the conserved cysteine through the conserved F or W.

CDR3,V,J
CAISQGTSGDNEQFF,TRBV10-3,TRBJ2-1
CASSSPGQGNTGELFF,TRBV5-1,TRBJ2-2
CASSPRANTGELFF,TRBV9,TRBJ2-2
CASSLAIAGTNNYGYTF,TRBV5-1,TRBJ1-2
CASGERSYGYTF,TRBV6-1,TRBJ1-2
CASSERLGRTNEKLFF,TRBV6-1,TRBJ1-4
CASSVGLAGGTGELFF,TRBV7-2,TRBJ2-2
CASSLEWSGLMNTEAFF,TRBV5-1,TRBJ1-1
CASSYKPPGTYTGELFF,TRBV5-1,TRBJ2-2
CASSFQPINEKLFF,TRBV12-3/TRBV12-4,TRBJ1-4
CASSTRTTNTGELFF,TRBV11-3,TRBJ2-2
CASSLPGELIRPYEQYF,TRBV5-6,TRBJ2-7
CSAQGTGAAGYGYTF,TRBV20-1,TRBJ1-2
CASSLNPGQGQAFF,TRBV7-3,TRBJ1-1
CASKVQGWVPGELFF,TRBV5-1,TRBJ2-2
CASSLAQGKITEAFF,TRBV7-8,TRBJ1-1
CASSPGLDQGNEQFF,TRBV5-1,TRBJ2-1
CASSEGFGSTDTQYF,TRBV6-1,TRBJ2-3
CASSLGDRGNTEAFF,TRBV12-3/TRBV12-4,TRBJ1-1
CASSLFGRTRETQYF,TRBV27,TRBJ2-5
CASKAPGQGLYEQYF,TRBV12-3/TRBV12-4,TRBJ2-7
CASSLGAANQPQHF,TRBV3-1,TRBJ1-5
CSARDRGRGKYNEQFF,TRBV20-1,TRBJ2-1
CASRPTGGPYNEQFF,TRBV5-6,TRBJ2-1
CASAWTRSNEKLFF,TRBV19,TRBJ1-4
CAISAGVAGMNEQFF,TRBV10-3,TRBJ2-1
CASSQTLGEGEAFF,TRBV3-1,TRBJ1-1
CASSFLDKSVTGYTF,TRBV5-1,TRBJ1-2
CASSQPSGLVADTQYF,TRBV11-2,TRBJ2-3
CASSVGSSTEAFF,TRBV9,TRBJ1-1
CASSDASGFPYEQYF,TRBV2,TRBJ2-7
CSVEDGTRYGYTF,TRBV29-1,TRBJ1-2
CASSLDSGGNQPQHF,TRBV5-1,TRBJ1-5
CASSEGDSTGTSTDTQYF,TRBV9,TRBJ2-3
CASSQAPALGTEAFF,TRBV14,TRBJ1-1